These 32 T cell receptor beta chains share one sample of origin, sequenced in a study of cytomegalovirus exposure and HLA in healthy donors. Vbeta (60) and Jbeta (13) primers were used in the PCR. Generated by immunoSEQ multiplex PCR, the TCRdb table keeps only in-frame clones and is missing some. The sample includes approximately 200,000 clones, 65% to 80% of them seen just once. Sequencing was carried out using PBMCs. The source of these receptors is a girl aged 2 to 9 in good health and CMV-seronegative.

V and J are TRBV19 and TRBJ2-1, with TRBD1 as a possible D gene (6 bases). This CDR3 is 15 amino acids long. Germline V gene data show CDR1 as LNHDA and CDR2 as SQIVND (reference sequence). V lost 5 bases and J 5 bases, leaving 16 bases between the germline ends. The CDR3: CASSDPWGPNNEQFF. CDR3 nucleotide sequence: TGTGCCAGTAGTGACCCCTGGGGGCCCAACAATGAGCAGTTCTTC.

This clone was seen a handful of times. The chain carries TRBV19 and TRBJ1-2; 10 positions agree with TRBD1. This CDR3 region has 14 residues. Germline V gene data show CDR1 as LNHDA and CDR2 as SQIVND (reference sequence). V shed 4 bases, J shed 7 bases, and the junction held 6 bases outside the gene matches. The CDR3 coding sequence is TGTGCCAGTAGTAAGGACAGGGGGGTAACTGGCTACACCTTC. Translation: CASSKDRGVTGYTF.

The chain uses TRBV2 and TRBJ1-4; maybe TRBD1 (6 bases). Germline CDR1 is SNHLY and CDR2 is FYNNEI. V was clipped by 3 bases and J by 0 bases, with 8 bases between them. The CDR3 covers 15 residues. The CDR3 region has the DNA TGTGCCAGCAGTGATAGGACAGCAACTAATGAAAAACTGTTTTTT. It codes for CASSDRTATNEKLFF.

With regard to this clone: The sample holds other DNA sequences that translate to the same CDR3. The genes are TRBV6-5 and TRBJ2-1, with 10 positions matching TRBD1. Trimming took 9 bases from V and 8 from J; bases not matched to a gene: 4. Germline CDR1 MNHEY, CDR2 SVGAGI. The CDR3 extends over 12 amino acids. CDR3 sequence: CASRDRGYEQFF. CDR3 DNA sequence: TGTGCCAGTAGGGACAGGGGATATGAGCAGTTCTTC.

This clone was seen just once. V usage is TRBV6-1 and J usage is TRBJ1-4, with D unresolved. The CDR3 spans 13 residues. Between the trimmed V and J ends, which lost 5 bases and 4 bases, there was a span of 8 bases. Per germline, CDR1 MNHNS and CDR2 SASEGT. CDR3 amino acids: CASSTRDNEKLFF. In DNA form, the CDR3 reads TGTGCCAGCAGTACCCGCGATAATGAAAAACTGTTTTTT.

V is TRBV10-3 and J is TRBJ2-1, with D hard to call. The germline V gene has CDR1 ENHRY and CDR2 SYGVKD. The CDR3 is 15 residues long. V shed 2 bases and J shed 5 bases, with 13 bases lying between them. Here the CDR3 DNA reads TGTGCCATCAGTGAGAGGAGTCAGAGAAACAATGAGCAGTTCTTC. It encodes CAISERSQRNNEQFF.

The V and J genes are TRBV6-5 and TRBJ1-2; a possible D gene is TRBD1 (5 bases). Germline-derived CDR1 and CDR2 are MNHEY and SVGAGI. This CDR3 contains 15 residues. Trimming removed 6 bases at V and 0 bases at J, with 14 bases between. CDR3 nucleotide sequence: TGTGCCAGCAGAACCCCGACAGCCACTAACTATGGCTACACCTTC. It codes for CASRTPTATNYGYTF.

V is TRBV7-2 and J is TRBJ2-1; 12 bases map to TRBD2. CDR1 is SGHTA, CDR2 FQGNSA, per germline. This CDR3 has 17 amino acids. The V gene end was trimmed by 3 bases and the J gene end by 7 bases; junction bases not matched to a gene: 10. CDR3 DNA: TGTGCCAGCAGCTTCTGGGGCCTAGCGGGGGGGTTAAATGAGCAGTTCTTC. As protein: CASSFWGLAGGLNEQFF.

This clone was counted once. For the CDR3, the DNA is TGTGCCAGCAGTGGACAGGGGCCACCCCTCCACTTT. This codes for CASSGQGPPLHF. The rearrangement uses TRBV6-5 and TRBJ1-6; 9 bases agree with TRBD1. CDR3 length: 12 residues. J was trimmed by 11 bases and V by 5 bases; bases with no gene match: 1. Germline CDR1 reads MNHEY; CDR2 reads SVGAGI.

This chain links TRBV7-9 with TRBJ2-3; 9 nucleotides line up with TRBD2. The V gene end was trimmed by 5 bases and the J gene end by 2 bases; junction bases not matched to a gene: 11. The CDR3 runs to 17 residues. Germline V CDR1 and CDR2: SEHNR, FQNEAQ (reference sequence). CDR3 residues: CASSPLHAGGITDTQYF. In DNA form, the CDR3 reads TGTGCCAGCAGCCCACTCCACGCGGGAGGGATCACAGATACGCAGTATTTT.

The chain uses TRBV18 and TRBJ1-5, with D possibly being TRBD1 (6 bases). The CDR3 loop spans 15 amino acids. Germline CDR1 KGHSH, CDR2 LQKENI. The V gene lost 3 bases and the J gene lost 5 bases, with 14 bases spanning the gap. CDR3 residues: CASSPPGTHDQPQHF. CDR3 DNA sequence: TGTGCCAGCTCACCGCCCGGGACACATGATCAGCCCCAGCATTTT.

The chain carries TRBV29-1 and TRBJ1-1; D is unclear. CDR1 is SQVTM and CDR2 is ANQGSEA in the germline V gene. The CDR3 loop spans 11 amino acids. The CDR3 protein is CGGLRGAEAFF. The CDR3 DNA reads as TGCGGCGGGCTCCGAGGCGCTGAAGCTTTCTTT. The whole variable domain, remainder taken from reference TRBV29-1 and TRBJ1-1, is SAVISQKPSRDICQRGTSLTIQCQVDSQVTMMFWYRQQPGQSLTLIATANQGSEATYESGFVIDKFPISRPNLTFSTLTVSNMSPEDSSIYLCGGLRGAEAFFGQGTRLTVV.

The chain carries TRBV11-2 and TRBJ1-5; D ambiguous. The CDR3 length is 13 residues. Per the germline V gene, CDR1 is SGHAT and CDR2 is FQNNGV. Between the trimmed V and J ends, which lost 3 bases and 4 bases, there was a span of 7 bases. The CDR3 DNA reads TGTGCCAGCAGCTTCGAGCTGAATCAGCCCCAGCATTTT. Its protein is CASSFELNQPQHF.

The J gene is TRBJ1-3, the V gene TRBV27, with D possibly TRBD1 on 6 matching bases. The CDR3 loop spans 17 amino acids. Germline CDR1 is MNHEY and CDR2 is SMNVEV (reference sequence). V lost 2 bases to trimming and J lost 2 bases, with 16 bases between them. In nucleotides, the CDR3 is TGTGCCAGCAGTTTACTAGGGGGTTCATTGGCTGGAAACACCATATATTTT. Its protein product is CASSLLGGSLAGNTIYF.

V usage is TRBV5-1 and J usage is TRBJ1-2; a possible D gene is TRBD1 (6 bases). Trimming removed 0 bases from V and 3 bases from J, with 12 bases in between. CDR1 SGHRS and CDR2 YFSETQ come from the germline V gene. The CDR3 sequence is 15 residues long. CDR3: CASSLGTAADYGYTF. The DNA for the CDR3 is TGCGCCAGCAGCTTGGGGACAGCAGCTGACTATGGCTACACCTTC.

The genes are TRBV25-1 and TRBJ2-7; 12 bases agree with TRBD2. After removal of 3 bases from V and 3 bases from J, the junction contained 9 bases not matched to a gene. Germline loops: CDR1 MGHDK, CDR2 SYGVNS. The CDR3 is 17 amino acids. CDR3 residues: CASSDEGGTSGFYEQYF. The CDR3 DNA is TGTGCCAGCAGTGACGAAGGAGGGACTAGCGGGTTCTACGAGCAGTACTTC.

The V and J genes are TRBV5-4 and TRBJ2-6, with a tentative D call TRBD1 (5 bases). This CDR3 contains 17 residues. The V end lost 2 bases, the J end lost 0 bases, and 12 bases lay between the germline ends. Looked up from germline, CDR1 is SGHNT and CDR2 is YYREEE (reference sequence). CDR3 nucleotides: TGTGCCAGCAGCTTAGACAGATTATTCTCTGGGGCCAACGTCCTGACTTTC. It specifies CASSLDRLFSGANVLTF.

This clone was observed a single time. The genes are TRBV5-1 and TRBJ1-3; D remains ambiguous. In germline, CDR1 is SGHRS, CDR2 YFSETQ. This CDR3 is 13 amino acids long. Trimming removed 4 bases from V and 4 bases from J, with 9 bases in between. CDR3 sequence: CASSPHEGNTIYF. The CDR3 DNA is TGCGCCAGCAGCCCCCACGAGGGAAACACCATATATTTT.

The chain combines TRBV27 with TRBJ1-2; D ambiguous. CDR1 MNHEY and CDR2 SMNVEV come from the germline V gene (reference sequence). The CDR3 has 14 residues. Trimming removed 1 base at V and 4 bases at J, with 10 bases between. The DNA of the CDR3 is TGTGCCAGCAGTTTATTGGCAGGCCTCTATGGCTACACCTTC. It is translated as CASSLLAGLYGYTF.

The V gene is TRBV5-6, the J gene TRBJ2-5; D uncertain. With the DNA end fitting TRBJ2-7 better, the J assignment may be wrong. Germline CDR1 reads SGHDT; CDR2 reads YYEEEE. The CDR3 loop spans 16 amino acids. CDR3 sequence reads: CASSLGLVGFSYEQYF. CDR3 DNA: TGTGCCAGCAGCTTGGGGCTGGTCGGGTTCTCCTACGAGCAGTACTTC.

In this sample, this clone turned up once. This sequence joins TRBV10-2 and TRBJ2-1, with D perhaps matching TRBD2 (6 bases). Germline V gene lookup returns CDR1 WSHSY and CDR2 SAAADI. V gave up 9 bases and J gave up 1 base, with 10 bases separating them. The CDR3 contains 13 residues. The CDR3 loop reads CASRGRSYNEQFF. In nucleotides, the CDR3 is TGCGCCAGTCGGGGGAGGTCCTACAATGAGCAGTTCTTC.

The V gene is TRBV7-9, the J gene TRBJ1-1, with a weak D call TRBD1 (6 bases). The length of the CDR3 is 13 residues. V was shortened by 5 bases and J by 2 bases, with 9 bases between the two germline ends. The V gene's germline CDR1 is SEHNR and CDR2 FQNEAQ (reference sequence). This chain's CDR3 is CASSPQGNTEAFF. The CDR3 DNA reads TGTGCCAGCAGCCCACAGGGTAACACTGAAGCTTTCTTT.

This rearrangement joins TRBV9 to TRBJ1-2; 8 bases fit TRBD1. The CDR3 extends over 15 amino acids. V trimming: 1 base; J trimming: 4 bases; junction bases outside the gene matches: 6. Germline values: CDR1 SGDLS, CDR2 YYNGEE. The CDR3: CASSVRGTGPYGYTF. The CDR3 nucleotides read TGTGCCAGCAGCGTACGGGGGACAGGACCCTATGGCTACACCTTC.

The chain uses TRBV4-2 and TRBJ2-4; D possibly corresponds to TRBD2 (5 bases). CDR1 is LGHNA and CDR2 is YNFKEQ in the germline V gene. The CDR3 has 12 residues. Trimming cost V 4 bases and J 8 bases, with 9 bases left between them. CDR3 nucleotide sequence: TGTGCCAGCAGCCCGCCCGGGGACATTCAGTACTTC. Residues: CASSPPGDIQYF.

This chain connects TRBV5-1 to TRBJ1-1, with TRBD1 as a possible D gene (5 bases). From germline, CDR1 is SGHRS and CDR2 YFSETQ. The CDR3 is 17 amino acids. Trimming pared 0 bases from V and 3 bases from J, leaving 18 bases between. CDR3 DNA sequence: TGCGCCAGCAGCTTGGGAGCAGGGAAGCAGAGCGACACTGAAGCTTTCTTT. Translation gives CASSLGAGKQSDTEAFF.

The chain has TRBV7-6 and TRBJ2-6; no firm D call. Germline lookup yields CDR1 SGHVS and CDR2 FNYEAQ. The CDR3 is made up of 14 amino acids. V was pared by 4 bases and J by 4 bases, with 8 bases between. CDR3 DNA sequence: TGTGCCAGCAGCTCCTATTCAGGGGCCAACGTCCTGACTTTC. Encoded protein: CASSSYSGANVLTF.

The chain uses TRBV10-2 and TRBJ2-5, with a possible D match to TRBD2 (6 bases). Per germline, CDR1 WSHSY and CDR2 SAAADI. V gave up 6 bases and J gave up 5 bases, with 19 bases separating them. The CDR3 consists of 15 residues. CDR3 loop: CASRTRQGRGETQYF. The CDR3 DNA reads TGCGCCAGCAGGACCAGGCAGGGCCGGGGGGAGACCCAGTACTTC.

V usage is TRBV19 and J usage is TRBJ2-2, with a tentative D call TRBD2 (7 bases). The CDR3 sequence is 16 residues long. Germline values: CDR1 LNHDA, CDR2 SQIVND (reference sequence). With 5 bases removed from V and 0 bases from J, the gap between germline ends came to 13 bases. The CDR3 reads CASSPRGDTNTGELFF. In nucleotides, the CDR3 is TGTGCCAGTAGTCCCCGGGGGGACACGAACACCGGGGAGCTGTTTTTT.

The genes are TRBV13 and TRBJ1-4; no definite D call. Per germline, CDR1 PRHDT and CDR2 FYEKMQ (reference sequence). V lost 7 bases to trimming and J lost 10 bases, with 16 bases between them. CDR3 length: 13 residues. The CDR3 region has the DNA TGTGCCAGCACCTCGGTGTTTGCGGGAAAACTGTTTTTT. Protein sequence: CASTSVFAGKLFF.

The chain has TRBV7-9 and TRBJ1-5; D remains ambiguous. The V end was cut by 4 bases, the J end by 2 bases, with 3 bases between. This CDR3 spans 12 amino acids. CDR1 is SEHNR, CDR2 FQNEAQ, per germline (reference sequence). CDR3 sequence: CASSSGNQPQHF. Here the CDR3 DNA reads TGTGCCAGCAGCTCCGGCAATCAGCCCCAGCATTTT. The full variable domain, rest sourced from reference TRBV7-9 and TRBJ1-5, is DTGVSQNPRHKITKRGQNVTFRCDPISEHNRLYWYRQTLGQGPEFLTYFQNEAQLEKSRLLSDRFSAERPKGSFSTLEIQRTEQGDSAMYLCASSSGNQPQHFGDGTRLSIL.

As regards this clone: The same CDR3 also results from other DNA sequences found in this sample. The chain uses TRBV29-1 and TRBJ2-1; TRBD2 aligns across 8 bases. This CDR3 has 13 residues. Germline assignment: CDR1 SQVTM and CDR2 ANQGSEA. Trimming cost V 2 bases and J 4 bases; bases outside gene matches: 1. CDR3 bases: TGCAGCGTTGAACGGGGGGGTTACAATGAGCAGTTCTTC. Its translation: CSVERGGYNEQFF.

This clone has a handful of counts. The chain has TRBV6-5 and TRBJ1-2; 9 nucleotides agree with TRBD1. Germline V gives CDR1 MNHEY, CDR2 SVGAGI. This CDR3 has 14 residues. J lost 7 bases, V lost 2 bases, and 5 bases had no gene match. CDR3 residues: CASSYGTGYFGYTF. In DNA form, the CDR3 reads TGTGCCAGCAGTTACGGGACAGGGTATTTTGGCTACACCTTC.